The 18 T cell receptor beta chains below were found in one sample sequenced in a study of cytomegalovirus exposure and HLA in healthy donors. The primer mix had 60 Vbeta and 13 Jbeta primers. The method was immunoSEQ multiplex PCR; TCRdb's version includes in-frame clones alone and lacks a portion of them. The sample records some 130,000 clones, 73% being singletons. Sequencing input: PBMCs. The origin of the receptors is a woman in her thirties or forties in good health and CMV-seronegative.

The rearrangement links TRBV27 to TRBJ1-1; a possible D gene is TRBD1 (6 bases). CDR3 size: 15 residues. Per the germline V gene, CDR1 is MNHEY and CDR2 is SMNVEV (reference sequence). Trimming stripped 7 bases from V and 5 bases from J, with 20 bases between. CDR3 nucleotide sequence: TGTGCCAGCACACGAGGTACCACAGGGACAACTGAAGCTTTCTTT. Its translation is CASTRGTTGTTEAFF.

The chain combines TRBV19 with TRBJ2-3; D gene uncertain. The CDR3 extends over 14 amino acids. The germline gives CDR1 LNHDA, CDR2 SQIVND (reference sequence). Trimming shortened V by 4 bases and J by 3 bases, and 11 bases separated the two germline ends. CDR3 protein: CASSTVATTDTQYF. The CDR3 DNA reads TGTGCCAGTAGTACTGTTGCAACAACAGATACGCAGTATTTT. Looking up the rest from reference TRBV19 and TRBJ2-3 gives the full variable domain: DGGITQSPKYLFRKEGQNVTLSCEQNLNHDAMYWYRQDPGQGLRLIYYSQIVNDFQKGDIAEGYSVSREKKESFPLTVTSAQKNPTAFYLCASSTVATTDTQYFGPGTRLTVL.

The CDR3 DNA sequence: TGTGCCAGCAGCCCGAGCGGGGGGGCCGCAGATACGCAGTATTTT. As protein: CASSPSGGAADTQYF. This chain joins TRBV7-9 and TRBJ2-3; 10 positions agree with TRBD2. The CDR3 has 15 residues. Germline CDR1 SEHNR, CDR2 FQNEAQ (reference sequence). J was trimmed by 4 bases and V by 5 bases; bases with no gene match: 6.

This clone turned up a few times. J is TRBJ1-1 and V is TRBV5-1; TRBD1 agrees at 10 bases. V shed 3 bases, J shed 1 base, and the junction held 6 bases outside the gene matches. Germline CDR1 and CDR2: SGHRS and YFSETQ. This CDR3 is built from 16 residues. The CDR3 DNA reads TGCGCCAGCAGCTCGACAGGGGGCATGGGGAACACTGAAGCTTTCTTT. As protein: CASSSTGGMGNTEAFF.

This chain uses TRBV27 with TRBJ1-2, with D maybe TRBD1 (5 bases). The CDR3 covers 15 residues. Per the germline V gene, CDR1 is MNHEY and CDR2 is SMNVEV (reference sequence). With 2 bases removed from V and 1 base from J, the gap between germline ends came to 11 bases. The CDR3 spells CASSLRRGLNYGYTF. The CDR3, as DNA: TGTGCCAGCAGTTTACGGCGGGGACTTAACTATGGCTACACCTTC.

The chain employs TRBV6-1 and TRBJ1-5; 7 bases line up with TRBD1. Germline V gene sequence: CDR1 MNHNS, CDR2 SASEGT. The CDR3 runs to 17 residues. The junction had 12 bases not matched to a gene; V was cut back by 3 bases and J by 4 bases. The CDR3 bases are TGTGCCAGCAGTGATAACAGGGGTCGGCCCTCTAATCAGCCCCAGCATTTT. This sequence encodes CASSDNRGRPSNQPQHF.

The V call is TRBV29-1, the J call TRBJ1-1, with a tentative D call TRBD1 (5 bases). With 5 bases removed from V and 0 bases from J, the gap between germline ends came to 16 bases. CDR1 is SQVTM and CDR2 is ANQGSEA in the germline V gene. The CDR3 has 15 amino acids. The CDR3 DNA reads as TGCAGCGTTTCGGGGGGTTGGGGGATGAACACTGAAGCTTTCTTT. This translates into CSVSGGWGMNTEAFF.

This clone has only a few counts. The chain couples TRBV5-1 to TRBJ2-7; 7 nucleotides line up with TRBD1. This CDR3 is built from 15 residues. The V and J ends lost 5 bases and 0 bases, in that order; junction bases with no gene match: 8. Germline CDR1 SGHRS, CDR2 YFSETQ. Written as DNA, the CDR3 is TGCGCCAGCAGGCCGACAGGGATAATCTCCTACGAGCAGTACTTC. It is translated as CASRPTGIISYEQYF.

This rearrangement joins TRBV7-8 to TRBJ2-2, with TRBD2 identical over 14 bases. Germline loops: CDR1 SGHVS, CDR2 FQNEAQ. Germline trimming cut 4 bases from V and 4 bases from J; bases unmatched to any gene: 8. This CDR3 is 18 amino acids long. The CDR3: CASSYGGLAGALTGELFF. In DNA form, the CDR3 reads TGTGCCAGCAGCTATGGGGGACTAGCGGGGGCCCTCACCGGGGAGCTGTTTTTT.

The rearrangement uses TRBV6-1 and TRBJ1-1, with 7 bases aligning to TRBD1. The germline V gene has CDR1 MNHNS and CDR2 SASEGT. The CDR3 spans 14 residues. After removal of 8 bases from V and 2 bases from J, the junction contained 8 bases not matched to a gene. The CDR3, as DNA: TGTGCCAGCGGGATAGGACAGGTTAACACTGAAGCTTTCTTT. This translates into CASGIGQVNTEAFF.

This chain uses TRBV10-3 with TRBJ1-1; D is perhaps TRBD1 (6 bases). Trimming removed 6 bases from V and 2 bases from J, with 13 bases in between. The CDR3 totals 14 residues. The germline V gene has CDR1 ENHRY and CDR2 SYGVKD. The CDR3, as DNA: TGTGCCATCAGGGGGACGGACAGAAACACTGAAGCTTTCTTT. Translation: CAIRGTDRNTEAFF.

This chain uses TRBV7-8 with TRBJ2-1; tentative D call: TRBD1 (5 bases). Trimming pared 5 bases from V and 5 bases from J, leaving 22 bases between. Germline lookup yields CDR1 SGHVS and CDR2 FQNEAQ. The CDR3 spans 17 residues. The DNA for the CDR3 is TGTGCCAGCAGCCCTCACAGGCTTTTTGGCAACCACAATGAGCAGTTCTTC. Protein product: CASSPHRLFGNHNEQFF.

As regards this clone: The junction shows a germline mismatch at one end, possibly a read error. For the CDR3, the DNA is TGTTCCAGCAGCGTACAGGGGTCTGAAGCTTTCTTT. This sequence encodes CSSSVQGSEAFF. V and J are TRBV7-9 and TRBJ1-1; 7 bases are a match to TRBD1. Germline-derived CDR1 and CDR2 are SEHNR and FQNEAQ (reference sequence). The CDR3 has 12 residues.

This chain joins TRBV4-1 and TRBJ2-1, with 11 nucleotides matching TRBD2. Trimming cost V 1 base and J 0 bases; bases outside gene matches: 5. This CDR3 comprises 18 residues. Per the germline V gene, CDR1 is MGHRA and CDR2 is YSYEKL. The CDR3 protein is CASSQGTSGRSSYNEQFF. Written as DNA, the CDR3 is TGCGCCAGCAGCCAAGGGACTAGCGGGCGTAGCTCCTACAATGAGCAGTTCTTC.

This chain uses TRBV9 with TRBJ2-3; D unresolved. Trimming shortened V by 3 bases and J by 6 bases, and 8 bases separated the two germline ends. The germline gives CDR1 SGDLS, CDR2 YYNGEE. This CDR3 has 12 residues. CDR3 coding DNA: TGTGCCAGCAGCGCCTCTTCGGATACGCAGTATTTT. It specifies CASSASSDTQYF. Combining the CDR3 with reference TRBV9 and TRBJ2-3 gives the whole variable domain DSGVTQTPKHLITATGQRVTLRCSPRSGDLSVYWYQQSLDQGLQFLIQYYNGEERAKGNILERFSAQQFPDLHSELNLSSLELGDSALYFCASSASSDTQYFGPGTRLTVL.

The chain couples TRBV27 to TRBJ1-1; D not certain. V lost 5 bases, J lost 4 bases, and 17 bases lay in between. Looked up from germline, CDR1 is MNHEY and CDR2 is SMNVEV (reference sequence). This CDR3 region has 15 residues. CDR3 in DNA: TGTGCCAGCAGTCCGTTAGAGACGGGAGGCACTGAAGCTTTCTTT. Its protein is CASSPLETGGTEAFF.

On this clone itself: The sample has other DNA sequences that encode this CDR3 too. V is TRBV2 and J is TRBJ1-1; 7 nucleotides line up with TRBD1. The germline CDR1 and CDR2 sequences are SNHLY and FYNNEI. The CDR3 spans 13 residues. V shed 11 bases and J 4 bases; nucleotides not matched to a gene: 10. As DNA, the CDR3 is TGTGCCGGAAAAGAGGGGGCGGTCACTGAAGCTTTCTTT. Translating gives CAGKEGAVTEAFF.

This clone has more than one count but fewer than ten. The chain employs TRBV5-4 and TRBJ1-5, with D unclear. The CDR3 has 16 residues. Germline-derived CDR1 and CDR2 are SGHNT and YYREEE (reference sequence). The V end lost 0 bases, the J end lost 0 bases, and 10 bases lay between the germline ends. CDR3 bases: TGTGCCAGCAGCTTGGGAGGGCCTTATAGCAATCAGCCCCAGCATTTT. Amino acid sequence: CASSLGGPYSNQPQHF. Looking up the rest from reference TRBV5-4 and TRBJ1-5 gives the full variable domain: ETGVTQSPTHLIKTRGQQVTLRCSSQSGHNTVSWYQQALGQGPQFIFQYYREEENGRGNFPPRFSGLQFPNYSSELNVNALELDDSALYLCASSLGGPYSNQPQHFGDGTRLSIL.